One and the same sample provided the 20 T cell receptor beta chains below, sequenced in a study of blood T cell repertoires in COVID-19. TCRdb's table, derived via immunoSEQ multiplex PCR, lists solely in-frame clones and lacks some. The sample contains some 200,000 clones, about 86% of which appear only once. Sequencing was done on a sample of PBMCs or T cells enriched from blood (not recorded which). The receptors derive from a woman aged 35 to 49 with acute COVID-19.

The V call is TRBV3-1 (or the pseudogene TRBV3-2), the J call TRBJ2-2, with 9 nucleotides matching TRBD1. Trimming removed 1 base from V and 7 bases from J; junction bases left unmatched: 4. CDR1 and CDR2 (germline): LGHDT, YNNKEL (reference sequence). The CDR3 totals 15 residues. In nucleotides, the CDR3 is TGTGCCAGCAGCCAAGGACAGGGGGAGGGCGGGGAGCTGTTTTTT. Protein product: CASSQGQGEGGELFF.

This clone was seen a handful of times. The same CDR3 also results from other DNA sequences found in this sample. V gene TRBV7-9 combines with J gene TRBJ2-7; no reliable D call. The CDR3 is made up of 12 amino acids. Trimming stripped 2 bases from V and 4 bases from J, with 6 bases between. Germline V CDR1 and CDR2: SEHNR, FQNEAQ (reference sequence). CDR3 region: CASSLSGYEQYF. The CDR3, as DNA: TGTGCCAGCAGCTTATCGGGTTACGAGCAGTACTTC.

This chain joins TRBV28 and TRBJ1-2; perhaps TRBD1 as D (6 bases). CDR1 and CDR2 (germline): MDHEN, SYDVKM. Between the trimmed V and J ends, which lost 5 bases and 3 bases, there was a span of 10 bases. The CDR3 is made up of 13 amino acids. CDR3 coding DNA: TGTGCCAGCAGTCGTTACAGGGACTATGGCTACACCTTC. The encoded protein is CASSRYRDYGYTF.

A few counts support this clone. The chain employs TRBV4-2 and TRBJ2-1; maybe TRBD2 (5 bases). The V gene's germline CDR1 is LGHNA and CDR2 YNFKEQ. The CDR3 loop spans 16 amino acids. Trimming left V 0 bases short and J 3 bases short, with 12 bases between. The CDR3 nucleotides read TGTGCCAGCAGCCAAGAATTTGTGGGGAGCTACAATGAGCAGTTCTTC. Translation gives CASSQEFVGSYNEQFF.

The V call is TRBV5-1, the J call TRBJ2-7, with a weak D call TRBD1 (7 bases). This CDR3 is 13 amino acids long. Trimming removed 7 bases at V and 3 bases at J, with 14 bases between. Germline lookup yields CDR1 SGHRS and CDR2 YFSETQ. DNA for the CDR3: TGCGCCAGCGCAGGGGGGCCGAACTACGAGCAGTACTTC. Translated: CASAGGPNYEQYF.

The rearrangement uses TRBV7-6 and TRBJ2-1; perhaps TRBD1 as D (6 bases). This CDR3 comprises 15 residues. Germline CDR1 reads SGHVS; CDR2 reads FNYEAQ. V gave up 1 base and J gave up 3 bases, with 10 bases separating them. The CDR3 loop reads CASSLGSDSYNEQFF. DNA of the CDR3: TGTGCCAGCAGCTTAGGGTCGGACAGCTACAATGAGCAGTTCTTC.

This clone was seen a handful of times. The chain carries TRBV5-5 and TRBJ1-2, with no clear D. V was trimmed by 4 bases and J by 4 bases, leaving 8 bases between them. The length of the CDR3 is 12 residues. CDR1 is SGHKS, CDR2 YYEKEE, per germline (reference sequence). CDR3 sequence reads: CASSGESYGYTF. The CDR3 region has the DNA TGTGCCAGCAGCGGAGAGAGCTATGGCTACACCTTC.

The rearrangement uses TRBV15 and TRBJ1-2; TRBD1 aligns across 12 bases. The CDR3 has 15 amino acids. Germline CDR1 and CDR2: LNHNV and YYDKDF (reference sequence). The V segment lost 1 base and the J segment 6 bases; nucleotides outside the gene matches: 3. This CDR3 is CATSRAGQGAHGYTF. The CDR3 DNA follows: TGTGCCACCAGCAGAGCGGGACAGGGGGCGCATGGCTACACCTTC.

The V and J genes are TRBV4-2 and TRBJ1-1; tentative D call: TRBD1 (5 bases). The CDR3 consists of 14 residues. From germline, CDR1 is LGHNA and CDR2 YNFKEQ. V shed 1 base and J shed 2 bases, with 8 bases lying between them. CDR3 DNA sequence: TGTGCCAGCAGCCAAGCCCAGGGTAACACTGAAGCTTTCTTT. Protein: CASSQAQGNTEAFF.

This chain joins TRBV18 and TRBJ1-2; 7 bases line up with TRBD1. Germline CDR1 is KGHSH and CDR2 is LQKENI. There are 16 residues in the CDR3. V lost 6 bases to trimming and J lost 2 bases; unmatched junction nucleotides: 12. As DNA, the CDR3 is TGTGCCAGCTCGGACGTGGACAGGTTCTTAAACTATGGCTACACCTTC. Its translation is CASSDVDRFLNYGYTF. The full variable domain, its missing parts supplied by reference TRBV18 and TRBJ1-2, is NAGVMQNPRHLVRRRGQEARLRCSPMKGHSHVYWYRQLPEEGLKFMVYLQKENIIDESGMPKERFSAEFPKEGPSILRIQQVVRGDSAAYFCASSDVDRFLNYGYTFGSGTRLTVV.

The chain combines TRBV20-1 with TRBJ1-6; TRBD1 matches at 9 bases. This CDR3 is built from 13 residues. V lost 3 bases and J lost 8; bases outside the gene matches: 2. Germline V gene sequence: CDR1 DFQATT, CDR2 SNEGSKA (reference sequence). The CDR3, as DNA: TGCAGTGCTAGTACAGGGGGCCATTCACCCCTCCACTTT. Translated: CSASTGGHSPLHF.

The CDR3 region is CASSSQGSGGPGLNEQFF. The CDR3 DNA sequence: TGTGCCAGCAGCTCCCAGGGGTCGGGAGGGCCTGGTTTAAATGAGCAGTTCTTC. This sequence joins TRBV7-2 and TRBJ2-1, with TRBD2 identical over 8 bases. Per germline, CDR1 SGHTA and CDR2 FQGNSA. This CDR3 contains 18 residues. The junction had 18 bases not matched to a gene; V was cut back by 4 bases and J by 7 bases.

The chain links TRBV11-2 to TRBJ2-7; 9 bases match TRBD2. This CDR3 is built from 16 residues. V dropped 0 bases and J dropped 5; count of bases not matched to a gene: 8. Per germline, CDR1 SGHAT and CDR2 FQNNGV. CDR3 bases: TGTGCCAGCAGCTTAGATGGGTTAGCGGGAGTTGACGAGCAGTACTTC. Residues: CASSLDGLAGVDEQYF.

The chain has TRBV30 and TRBJ1-5; D is unclear. CDR3 length equals 17 residues. V lost 5 bases and J lost 5, with 25 bases in between. CDR1 and CDR2 (germline): GTSNPN, SVGIG (reference sequence). CDR3 DNA: TGTGCCTGGGGCGGGTACTATAATTCCGGCGGGCATCAGCCCCAGCATTTT. It specifies CAWGGYYNSGGHQPQHF. The whole variable domain, remainder taken from reference TRBV30 and TRBJ1-5, is SQTIHQWPATLVQPVGSPLSLECTVEGTSNPNLYWYRQAAGRGLQLLFYSVGIGQISSEVPQNLSASRPQDRQFILSSKKLLLSDSGFYLCAWGGYYNSGGHQPQHFGDGTRLSIL.

The V gene is TRBV4-3, the J gene TRBJ1-6, with 10 positions matching TRBD1. With 3 bases clipped from V and 10 bases from J, the junction kept 3 bases outside the gene matches. The CDR3 is 14 amino acids. Germline V gene data show CDR1 as LGHNA and CDR2 as YSLEER. CDR3 in DNA: TGCGCCAGCAGCCAGACAGGGGGCGTCTCACCCCTCCACTTT. Protein sequence: CASSQTGGVSPLHF.

The CDR3 DNA sequence: TGTGCCAGCAGTTACTCCATTACCCGGACAAACCCAACTAATGAAAAACTGTTTTTT. Residues: CASSYSITRTNPTNEKLFF. This chain joins TRBV6-2 or TRBV6-3 and TRBJ1-4; TRBD1 might be the D (5 bases). The CDR3 covers 19 residues. CDR1 and CDR2 (germline): MNHEY, SVGEGT. With 0 bases removed from V and 0 bases from J, the gap between germline ends came to 17 bases.

This clone was counted at least ten times. The rearrangement joins TRBV7-3 to TRBJ2-7; 7 bases align to TRBD1. V dropped 5 bases and J dropped 3; count of bases not matched to a gene: 10. The CDR3 runs to 15 residues. The V gene's germline CDR1 is SGHTA and CDR2 FQGTGA. The CDR3 bases are TGTGCCAGCAGCCCTGACAGGGCCAGGAACTACGAGCAGTACTTC. Amino acid sequence: CASSPDRARNYEQYF.

The J gene is TRBJ2-7, the V gene TRBV3-1 (or the pseudogene TRBV3-2), with 9 bases lining up with TRBD2. The CDR3 is 15 residues long. CDR1 and CDR2 from the germline V gene are LGHDT and YNNKEL (reference sequence). The V and J ends lost 1 base and 4 bases, in that order; junction bases with no gene match: 5. The CDR3 nucleotides read TGTGCCAGCAGCCAAGCCGGCGGGAGGGGGTACGAGCAGTACTTC. Residues: CASSQAGGRGYEQYF.

The chain recombines TRBV2 with TRBJ2-2, with D perhaps TRBD2 (5 bases). Germline lookup yields CDR1 SNHLY and CDR2 FYNNEI. Trimming left V 8 bases short and J 5 bases short, with 12 bases between. CDR3 length equals 13 residues. CDR3 in amino acids: CASHPSRTGELFF. CDR3 sequence (DNA): TGTGCCAGCCATCCTAGCCGGACCGGGGAGCTGTTTTTT.

The CDR3 DNA reads as TGTGCCAGCAGCCAAGATCGGCGGGGTGTCACTGAAGCTTTCTTT. Its protein is CASSQDRRGVTEAFF. The chain joins TRBV14 to TRBJ1-1, with D unresolved. V lost 0 bases, J lost 4 bases, and 12 bases lay in between. The CDR3 covers 15 residues. Germline CDR1 is SGHDN and CDR2 is FVKESK.